The 25 T cell receptor beta chains below all came from one sample that was sequenced in a study of cytomegalovirus exposure and HLA in healthy donors. 13 Jbeta primers and 60 Vbeta primers were used for the PCR. Only in-frame clones appear in the TCRdb table, and some are missing; sequencing was by immunoSEQ multiplex PCR. Its listing shows approximately 72,000 clones. Sequencing input: PBMCs. These receptors originate from a man in his forties in good health and CMV-seronegative.

V and J are TRBV6-5 and TRBJ1-2; 7 bases align to TRBD1. After removal of 2 bases from V and 4 bases from J, the junction contained 4 bases not matched to a gene. Per the germline V gene, CDR1 is MNHEY and CDR2 is SVGAGI. The CDR3 is 14 residues long. CDR3 DNA sequence: TGTGCCAGCAGTTACGGGACAGAGAGCTATGGCTACACCTTC. Residues: CASSYGTESYGYTF.

The chain is built from TRBV6-6 and TRBJ1-1, with a tentative D call TRBD1 (6 bases). The CDR3 length is 15 residues. Germline CDR1 is MNHNY and CDR2 is SVGAGI (reference sequence). V was clipped by 5 bases and J by 4 bases, with 17 bases between them. The CDR3 bases are TGTGCCAGCAGTCCCGGGGGGGGCGCGGTCACTGAAGCTTTCTTT. It yields the protein CASSPGGGAVTEAFF.

This chain uses TRBV21-1 with TRBJ1-3. TRBV21-1 is labeled a pseudogene. The CDR3 runs 14 residues. The CDR3 protein is CASSKGSSGNTIYF. Written as DNA, the CDR3 is TGTGCCAGCAGCAAAGGGAGCTCTGGAAACACCATATATTTT.

The J gene is TRBJ1-6, the V gene TRBV29-1; no reliable D call. Between the trimmed V and J ends, which lost 3 bases and 4 bases, there was a span of 22 bases. The V gene's germline CDR1 is SQVTM and CDR2 ANQGSEA. This CDR3 comprises 18 residues. The CDR3 DNA follows: TGCAGCGTTGAGGATTGCGGGCAGGACCAGATTTATAATTCACCCCTCCACTTT. This gives the protein CSVEDCGQDQIYNSPLHF.

V gene TRBV9 combines with J gene TRBJ2-2; no clear D. The ends were cut back, 0 bases at V and 5 bases at J, with 8 bases in the middle. Germline loops: CDR1 SGDLS, CDR2 YYNGEE. The CDR3 loop spans 14 amino acids. CDR3 coding DNA: TGTGCCAGCAGCGTAGAACTGCGTACCGGGGAGCTGTTTTTT. This sequence encodes CASSVELRTGELFF.

The J gene is TRBJ2-7, the V gene TRBV9; TRBD2 might be the D (5 bases). Germline V gene data show CDR1 as SGDLS and CDR2 as YYNGEE. V lost 2 bases and J 3 bases, leaving 12 bases between the germline ends. The CDR3 spans 14 residues. CDR3 residues: CASSVARENYEQYF. CDR3 bases: TGTGCCAGCAGCGTGGCCCGGGAAAACTACGAGCAGTACTTC.

The rearrangement uses TRBV7-3 and TRBJ2-1; 7 bases fit TRBD1. The V segment lost 2 bases and the J segment 7 bases; nucleotides outside the gene matches: 5. This CDR3 is 14 amino acids long. The V gene's germline CDR1 is SGHTA and CDR2 FQGTGA. CDR3 sequence reads: CASSLSQQGNEQFF. The CDR3, as DNA: TGTGCCAGCAGCTTATCCCAACAGGGGAATGAGCAGTTCTTC.

The chain carries TRBV4-1 and TRBJ2-1; 11 positions agree with TRBD2. V was clipped by 0 bases and J by 5 bases; unmatched bases: 6. CDR1 MGHRA and CDR2 YSYEKL come from the germline V gene. This CDR3 region has 17 residues. The CDR3: CASSQEVTSGVNNEQFF. CDR3 coding DNA: TGCGCCAGCAGCCAAGAGGTGACTAGCGGGGTTAACAATGAGCAGTTCTTC.

V and J are TRBV4-2 and TRBJ1-2; D is uncertain. Per the germline V gene, CDR1 is LGHNA and CDR2 is YNFKEQ. The V gene lost 1 base and the J gene lost 6 bases, with 15 bases spanning the gap. This CDR3 comprises 15 residues. CDR3 DNA sequence: TGTGCCAGCAGCCAAGCCGGTCCTTTACAGCATGGCTACACCTTC. It specifies CASSQAGPLQHGYTF.

This chain uses TRBV30 with TRBJ1-1; D may be TRBD1 (5 bases). The germline gives CDR1 GTSNPN, CDR2 SVGIG (reference sequence). The CDR3 runs to 14 residues. V lost 0 bases and J 4 bases, leaving 12 bases between the germline ends. The CDR3 is CAWSVRRAGTEAFF. CDR3 nucleotide sequence: TGTGCCTGGAGTGTACGCAGGGCAGGCACTGAAGCTTTCTTT.

This chain uses TRBV7-9 with TRBJ2-7; 7 nucleotides agree with TRBD2. The trim removed 6 bases at V and 3 bases at J, leaving 5 bases unmatched. The CDR3 extends over 13 amino acids. CDR1 is SEHNR, CDR2 FQNEAQ, per germline (reference sequence). In DNA, the CDR3 is TGTGCCAGCAGTCGACTAGCCTTCTACGAGCAGTACTTC. Protein sequence: CASSRLAFYEQYF.

The J gene is TRBJ1-5, the V gene TRBV30, with a possible D match to TRBD1 (6 bases). Germline V gives CDR1 GTSNPN, CDR2 SVGIG (reference sequence). The CDR3 covers 15 residues. V was cut by 0 bases and J by 4 bases, with 13 bases left in between. The CDR3 DNA reads as TGTGCCTGGAGTGTCGCTACAGGGTTGAATCAGCCCCAGCATTTT. As protein: CAWSVATGLNQPQHF.

The gene calls are TRBV5-4 and TRBJ2-1, with 10 bases that match TRBD1. The germline gives CDR1 SGHNT, CDR2 YYREEE (reference sequence). The CDR3 has 15 amino acids. V shed 4 bases and J 5 bases; nucleotides not matched to a gene: 6. The DNA for the CDR3 is TGTGCCAGCAGCCTGGGACAGGGGACGCACAATGAGCAGTTCTTC. Its translation is CASSLGQGTHNEQFF.

This sequence joins TRBV5-4 and TRBJ1-1, with D possibly being TRBD1 (5 bases). Germline values: CDR1 SGHNT, CDR2 YYREEE (reference sequence). Trimming shortened V by 2 bases and J by 6 bases, and 20 bases separated the two germline ends. CDR3 length: 16 residues. In DNA, the CDR3 is TGTGCCAGCAGCTTAGAGGCAGGGTGGGATTACGCTGAAGCTTTCTTT. It is translated as CASSLEAGWDYAEAFF.

The genes are TRBV2 and TRBJ2-3, with D tentatively TRBD1 (5 bases). Trimming left V 6 bases short and J 4 bases short, with 23 bases between. Germline V gives CDR1 SNHLY, CDR2 FYNNEI. The CDR3 contains 17 residues. The CDR3 coding sequence is TGTGCCAGCAGCCCGCCCCTTGGGGCCTTGAAAGCAGATACGCAGTATTTT. Its translation: CASSPPLGALKADTQYF. The variable domain in full, completed from reference TRBV2 and TRBJ2-3, reads EPEVTQTPSHQVTQMGQEVILRCVPISNHLYFYWYRQILGQKVEFLVSFYNNEISEKSEIFDDQFSVERPDGSNFTLKIRSTKLEDSAMYFCASSPPLGALKADTQYFGPGTRLTVL.

The gene calls are TRBV9 and TRBJ1-4, with D perhaps TRBD1 (5 bases). V was shortened by 4 bases and J by 4 bases, with 8 bases between the two germline ends. This CDR3 has 13 amino acids. Germline CDR1 is SGDLS and CDR2 is YYNGEE. DNA of the CDR3: TGTGCCAGCAGCCGGGGGGGTAATGAAAAACTGTTTTTT. As protein: CASSRGGNEKLFF.

J is TRBJ1-5 and V is TRBV7-6; perhaps TRBD1 as D (5 bases). This CDR3 region has 14 residues. Germline loops: CDR1 SGHVS, CDR2 FNYEAQ. Trimming took off 1 base at V and 4 bases at J, with 8 bases between the two ends. CDR3: CASSLVAGNQPQHF. The CDR3 DNA follows: TGTGCCAGCAGCTTAGTTGCAGGGAATCAGCCCCAGCATTTT.

The chain couples TRBV27 to TRBJ2-4; possibly TRBD1 for D (6 bases). Trimming shortened V by 4 bases and J by 9 bases, and 13 bases separated the two germline ends. CDR3 size: 13 residues. Looked up from germline, CDR1 is MNHEY and CDR2 is SMNVEV (reference sequence). The CDR3 loop is CASSSNTGRIQYF. The CDR3 DNA follows: TGTGCCAGCAGTTCCAACACAGGGCGCATTCAGTACTTC.

CDR3: CASSLPLTGELFF. For the CDR3, the DNA is TGTGCCAGCAGCTTACCCCTTACCGGGGAGCTGTTTTTT. V usage is TRBV11-1 and J usage is TRBJ2-2; D gene ambiguous. This CDR3 region has 13 residues. From germline, CDR1 is SGHAT and CDR2 FQDESV (reference sequence). The V gene lost 2 bases and the J gene lost 5 bases, with 6 bases spanning the gap.

The chain employs TRBV7-8 and TRBJ2-2, with 7 nucleotides matching TRBD1. The length of the CDR3 is 13 residues. Germline V CDR1 and CDR2: SGHVS, FQNEAQ. J gave up 4 bases and V 5 bases, and 1 base lay outside the gene matches. CDR3 in amino acids: CASSRGPTGELFF. The CDR3 nucleotides read TGTGCCAGCAGCAGGGGGCCCACCGGGGAGCTGTTTTTT.

The J gene is TRBJ1-5, the V gene TRBV6-5, with 11 nucleotides matching TRBD1. J lost 5 bases, V lost 6 bases, and 3 bases had no gene match. Germline CDR1 is MNHEY and CDR2 is SVGAGI. The CDR3 sequence is 14 residues long. CDR3 loop: CASSSGQGDQPQHF. In nucleotides, the CDR3 is TGTGCCAGCAGCTCGGGACAGGGGGATCAGCCCCAGCATTTT.

The chain couples TRBV6-5 to TRBJ2-7; 11 nucleotides line up with TRBD1. V lost 4 bases, J lost 4 bases, and 3 bases stayed unmatched. The CDR3 spans 14 residues. The V gene's germline CDR1 is MNHEY and CDR2 SVGAGI. The CDR3 DNA reads TGTGCCAGCAGTTTGGACAGGGGGCGGTACGAGCAGTACTTC. Protein product: CASSLDRGRYEQYF.

This clone ranks as medium-sized in terms of frequency. Its ends do not fully match the called genes, so a read error is possible. The V gene is TRBV7-3, the J gene TRBJ2-1, with 7 bases fitting TRBD2. This CDR3 spans 12 amino acids. Germline-derived CDR1 and CDR2 are SGHTA and FQGTGA. DNA of the CDR3: TGTGCCAGCAGAGAAAACGGGGGGAATTTGGTCTTC. Amino acids: CASRENGGNLVF.

This chain joins TRBV6-6 and TRBJ2-7; 10 bases agree with TRBD1. The CDR3 is 14 amino acids. Germline V gene data show CDR1 as MNHNY and CDR2 as SVGAGI (reference sequence). Germline trimming cut 6 bases from V and 2 bases from J; bases unmatched to any gene: 4. The CDR3 spells CASSSGQGTYEQYF. The CDR3 DNA follows: TGTGCCAGCAGCTCGGGACAGGGGACCTACGAGCAGTACTTC.

The V gene is TRBV27, the J gene TRBJ2-7, with D tentatively TRBD2 (6 bases). This CDR3 comprises 14 residues. V dropped 0 bases and J dropped 4 bases, with 10 bases sitting between them. Germline CDR1 is MNHEY and CDR2 is SMNVEV (reference sequence). The CDR3 DNA follows: TGTGCCAGCAGTTTATCGACTAGGGGTTACGAGCAGTACTTC. Protein product: CASSLSTRGYEQYF.